This T cell receptor (beta chain) was retrieved from a study of human T cells and chemical hapten exposure. This clonotype was seen ten or more times. This CDR3 has 12 residues. Trimming removed 2 bases from V and 7 bases from J, with 3 bases in between. CDR1 SGHTA and CDR2 FQGNSA come from the germline V gene. What the library attached to individual cDNA molecules were unique molecular identifiers. TCRdb redid the calling of the 5' RACE reads with MiXCR, one entry per CDR3 protein. The sample contains 130,000 or so distinct CDR3 sequences, around 4% of which appear only once. Unfractionated whole blood was the source of the extracted total RNA.

This sequence originates from a female donor in good health. V gene TRBV7-2 combines with J gene TRBJ1-6; D not resolved. CDR3 nucleotide sequence: TGTGCCAGCAGCTTAAACAATTCACCCCTCCACTTT. Protein sequence: CASSLNNSPLHF.